This is a list of T cell receptor beta chains from one sample in a study of blood T cell repertoires in COVID-19. Using immunoSEQ multiplex PCR, the repertoire was profiled, and TCRdb retains in-frame clones only, with some absent. The sample records 150,000 to 200,000 clones, about 79% being singletons. The sequenced sample was peripheral blood. Source of these receptors: a woman in her sixties or seventies with acute or convalescent COVID-19. Each CDR3 is given without its conserved first and last residue. A D gene is named only where the DNA matches it firmly. Clone size appears in some rows only: once, few, many, or a class for an expanded clone.

abundance | d_gene | j_gene | v_gene | CDR3aa
- | TRBD1 | TRBJ2-1 | TRBV3-1/TRBV3-2 | ASSPRDRANEQF
once | - | TRBJ1-4 | TRBV19 | ASTPGVSTNEKLF
once | - | TRBJ1-1 | TRBV19 | ASSAQGFRTEAF
large | - | TRBJ1-2 | TRBV4-1 | ASSQDSPGPLLNYGYT
- | TRBD2 | TRBJ2-1 | TRBV6-4 | ASSVFSGSSYNEQF
- | TRBD1 | TRBJ2-1 | TRBV5-1 | ASSWWGQGGDEQF
- | - | TRBJ1-6 | TRBV5-4 | ASSSGVNSPLH
- | TRBD1 | TRBJ2-6 | TRBV11-1 | ASARDRGPGANVLT
- | - | TRBJ2-7 | TRBV10-3 | ASNGGTEIYEQY
- | - | TRBJ2-1 | TRBV3-1/TRBV3-2 | ASSQIDLEQF
- | - | TRBJ2-5 | TRBV21-1 | ASNPELSGGILETQY
- | TRBD1 | TRBJ2-1 | TRBV9 | ASSLGQGSSYNEQF
- | - | TRBJ2-5 | TRBV6-5 | ASSPRRGVQETQY
- | TRBD1 | TRBJ2-1 | TRBV19 | ASVRDRLNNEQF
- | - | TRBJ2-2 | TRBV6-5 | ASSLQAVAGELF
once | TRBD1 | TRBJ1-2 | TRBV5-6 | ASSFRTGGFIGYT
- | TRBD1 | TRBJ2-3 | TRBV5-1 | ASSPGQGISQDTQY
once | - | TRBJ1-2 | TRBV20-1 | SASRAGGYT
once | - | TRBJ1-1 | TRBV6-4 | ASSPFGRGGTEAF
- | - | TRBJ2-1 | TRBV10-3 | AISESSLQGTTYNEQF
- | - | TRBJ2-2 | TRBV29-1 | SVVGGNTGELF
- | - | TRBJ2-7 | TRBV5-1 | ASSLDEAEQY
- | TRBD2 | TRBJ2-7 | TRBV18 | ASSPPQGEREGLSEQY
- | TRBD1 | TRBJ2-7 | TRBV30 | AWTGGGYEQY
- | - | TRBJ1-5 | TRBV21-1 | ASSKTPNQGADNQPQH
few | - | TRBJ1-2 | TRBV2 | ASSEAGYGYT
- | - | TRBJ1-3 | TRBV19 | ASRTGSSGNTIY
- | - | TRBJ2-1 | TRBV27 | ASSWGPAEQF
- | - | TRBJ2-6 | TRBV5-1 | ASSLRLSSGANVLT